The text below deals with one T cell receptor (beta chain). Antigen: not known. Combining a sample-barcoded 5' primer with a J-beta primer mix, a second PCR ran for roughly 6 to 12 cycles. Each CDR3 protein gets one entry after TCRdb re-called the 5' RACE reads with MiXCR. The sample consists of 580,000 or so distinct CDR3 sequences, roughly 48% of them appearing once. This specimen belongs to a study of blood T cells in healthy people across ages. General study results and limits: Bulk PBMC profiling left naive and antigen-experienced comparisons inconclusive.

Material for sequencing was blood. The sequence was collected from a man aged 80 or over in good health.

CDR3 nucleotide sequence: TGCGCCAGCAGCCAAAGGACAGAGAGCACTGAAGCTTTCTTT. It yields the protein CASSQRTESTEAFF. V is TRBV4-1 and J is TRBJ1-1; a possible D gene is TRBD1 (6 bases). The germline V gene encodes CDR1 MGHRA and CDR2 YSYEKL. The V and J ends lost 2 bases and 4 bases respectively, with 11 bases between them. The length of the CDR3 is 14 residues.